One and the same sample provided the 16 T cell receptor beta chains below, sequenced in a study of cytomegalovirus exposure and HLA in healthy donors. Primers for the PCR totalled 60 Vbeta and 13 Jbeta. The table came from immunoSEQ multiplex PCR; TCRdb's copy has only in-frame clones and leaves some out. The sample shows 100,000 to 150,000 clones, roughly 79% of them seen only once. Sequenced material: PBMCs. All receptors derive from a young man in good health and CMV-seronegative.

This clone was seen a handful of times. The chain has TRBV7-2 and TRBJ1-4, with 9 bases fitting TRBD1. This CDR3 has 15 amino acids. Germline CDR1 and CDR2: SGHTA and FQGNSA. The V segment lost 5 bases and the J segment 5 bases; nucleotides outside the gene matches: 6. This CDR3 reads CASSPRDRANEKLFF. As DNA, the CDR3 is TGTGCCAGCAGCCCCCGGGACAGGGCAAATGAAAAACTGTTTTTT.

This chain joins TRBV10-3 and TRBJ2-7; no clear D gene. Germline V gives CDR1 ENHRY, CDR2 SYGVKD. Trimming shortened V by 0 bases and J by 1 base, and 4 bases separated the two germline ends. This CDR3 region has 13 residues. The chain's CDR3 is CAISESPSYEQYF. As DNA, the CDR3 is TGTGCCATCAGTGAGTCCCCTTCCTACGAGCAGTACTTC.

The chain employs TRBV30 and TRBJ1-3; the D is unclear. The V gene lost 1 base and the J gene lost 0 bases, with 10 bases spanning the gap. There are 15 residues in the CDR3. From germline, CDR1 is GTSNPN and CDR2 SVGIG (reference sequence). The CDR3 here is CAWSGSPFSGNTIYF. The DNA for the CDR3 is TGTGCCTGGAGTGGAAGCCCGTTCTCTGGAAACACCATATATTTT.

A single count supports this clone. CDR3 protein: CASSSYRRGVNTGELFF. Here the CDR3 DNA reads TGCGCCAGCAGCTCGTATAGGCGGGGAGTGAACACCGGGGAGCTGTTTTTT. The chain joins TRBV5-1 to TRBJ2-2; D might be TRBD2 (6 bases). The CDR3 consists of 17 residues. The V end lost 3 bases, the J end lost 1 base, and 16 bases lay between the germline ends. From germline, CDR1 is SGHRS and CDR2 YFSETQ.

The gene calls are TRBV7-9 and TRBJ2-5; the D is unclear. The V and J ends lost 1 base and 2 bases respectively, with 8 bases between them. The CDR3 consists of 14 residues. Germline loops: CDR1 SEHNR, CDR2 FQNEAQ (reference sequence). The CDR3 nucleotides read TGTGCCAGCAGCTTAGGGGCAGAACAAGAGACCCAGTACTTC. It is translated as CASSLGAEQETQYF. Filled out from reference TRBV7-9 and TRBJ2-5, the complete variable domain reads DTGVSQNPRHKITKRGQNVTFRCDPISEHNRLYWYRQTLGQGPEFLTYFQNEAQLEKSRLLSDRFSAERPKGSFSTLEIQRTEQGDSAMYLCASSLGAEQETQYFGPGTRLLVL.

This chain uses TRBV6-5 with TRBJ1-5; D is possibly TRBD1 (6 bases). The CDR3 consists of 11 residues. Germline V gene sequence: CDR1 MNHEY, CDR2 SVGAGI. The V end was cut by 11 bases, the J end by 4 bases, with 9 bases between. The CDR3 DNA reads as TGTGCCGTGGGGGCTAATCAGCCCCAGCATTTT. It codes for CAVGANQPQHF.

V is TRBV28 and J is TRBJ1-2, with a possible D match to TRBD1 (6 bases). Trimming shortened V by 5 bases and J by 4 bases, and 17 bases separated the two germline ends. The germline gives CDR1 MDHEN, CDR2 SYDVKM. The CDR3 is 15 residues long. CDR3 sequence (DNA): TGTGCCAGCAGTATTACCCTGGACAGCTCCTATGGCTACACCTTC. It translates to CASSITLDSSYGYTF.

CDR3 DNA: TGTGCCAGCGCAGGGCGAGGTTCACCCCTCCACTTT. Encoded protein: CASAGRGSPLHF. The chain joins TRBV27 to TRBJ1-6; TRBD1 is a possible D gene (5 bases). Trimming took 8 bases from V and 9 from J, leaving 11 bases between them. Germline V gene data show CDR1 as MNHEY and CDR2 as SMNVEV (reference sequence). The CDR3 totals 12 residues.

CDR3 sequence: CASTGTGARGYTF. DNA for the CDR3: TGTGCCAGCACTGGGACAGGGGCTCGGGGCTACACCTTC. The chain recombines TRBV27 with TRBJ1-2, with 10 bases lining up with TRBD1. This CDR3 is built from 13 residues. Germline trimming cut 7 bases from V and 8 bases from J; bases unmatched to any gene: 7. The V gene's germline CDR1 is MNHEY and CDR2 SMNVEV (reference sequence).

The chain recombines TRBV11-2 with TRBJ2-7; the match to TRBD1 covers 7 bases. Losses at the gene ends were 6 bases for V and 0 bases for J; bases not matched to a gene: 8. The CDR3 is made up of 15 amino acids. CDR1 is SGHAT, CDR2 FQNNGV, per germline. The CDR3 here is CASRLGQSSSYEQYF. For the CDR3, the DNA is TGTGCCAGCAGACTGGGACAGTCGAGCTCCTACGAGCAGTACTTC.

The chain combines TRBV30 with TRBJ2-7, with 10 nucleotides matching TRBD2. Germline-derived CDR1 and CDR2 are GTSNPN and SVGIG (reference sequence). This CDR3 region has 17 residues. V lost 1 base to trimming and J lost 7 bases; unmatched junction nucleotides: 16. CDR3 DNA: TGTGCCTGGAGTGCCCACTTGGCTAGCGGGGGCCGAAGGGAGCAGTACTTC. It specifies CAWSAHLASGGRREQYF.

This clone was seen a handful of times. The DNA for the CDR3 is TGTGCCAGCAGCGTCGATCTCGGACAGGGGGTAAATGAGCAGTTCTTC. Amino acid sequence: CASSVDLGQGVNEQFF. The chain links TRBV9 to TRBJ2-1; 10 nucleotides align to TRBD1. Trimming removed 2 bases from V and 7 bases from J; junction bases left unmatched: 9. The V gene's germline CDR1 is SGDLS and CDR2 YYNGEE. The CDR3 consists of 16 residues.

The gene calls are TRBV2 and TRBJ2-1; TRBD1 aligns across 7 bases. The germline CDR1 and CDR2 sequences are SNHLY and FYNNEI. CDR3 size: 17 residues. V shed 1 base and J 4 bases; nucleotides not matched to a gene: 10. Here the CDR3 reads CASSEEEKGALYNEQFF. The CDR3 coding sequence is TGTGCCAGCAGTGAAGAGGAAAAGGGGGCCCTTTACAATGAGCAGTTCTTC.

This clone has just a few counts. The chain's CDR3 is CASSRLNTEAFF. The CDR3 DNA follows: TGTGCCAGCAGCAGATTGAACACTGAAGCTTTCTTT. The chain joins TRBV6-1 to TRBJ1-1; no clear D gene. Germline V gene lookup returns CDR1 MNHNS and CDR2 SASEGT. The ends were cut back, 6 bases at V and 0 bases at J, with 5 bases in the middle. This CDR3 contains 12 residues.

The J gene is TRBJ1-2, the V gene TRBV13, with TRBD1 matching 10 bases. Unmatched junction bases numbered 17, after V lost 5 bases and J lost 8 bases. Germline V gene lookup returns CDR1 PRHDT and CDR2 FYEKMQ (reference sequence). The CDR3 loop spans 17 amino acids. This chain's CDR3 is CASSKPYPDRGIEGYTF. The CDR3 DNA reads TGTGCCAGCAGCAAACCCTACCCGGACAGGGGGATAGAAGGCTACACCTTC.

The V call is TRBV19, the J call TRBJ1-5; the match to TRBD1 covers 10 bases. The CDR3 has 14 amino acids. CDR1 and CDR2 from the germline V gene are LNHDA and SQIVND (reference sequence). V was clipped by 5 bases and J by 10 bases; unmatched bases: 8. CDR3 in amino acids: CASSDDRGRDPQHF. The CDR3 coding sequence is TGTGCCAGTAGTGATGACAGGGGGCGCGATCCCCAGCATTTT.